The next 21 T cell receptor beta chains were all read from a single sample in a study of chemoradiotherapy in HPV16-positive cancers. Clones were read by immunoSEQ multiplex PCR, and TCRdb kept only the in-frame ones, dropping some. In the table there are about 68,000 clones, roughly 90% of which are singletons. Sample: blood, taken from a patient who underwent chemoradiotherapy. The receptors here all came from a human donor with HPV-associated anogenital cancer.

This chain links TRBV7-9 with TRBJ1-5; 7 bases are shared with TRBD1. V shed 1 base, J shed 3 bases, and the junction held 12 bases outside the gene matches. CDR3 size: 18 residues. CDR1 is SEHNR, CDR2 FQNEAQ, per germline (reference sequence). The CDR3 nucleotides read TGTGCCAGCAGCTTAGAAGACCGGGACAGAGTCTTCAATCAGCCCCAGCATTTT. Amino acids: CASSLEDRDRVFNQPQHF.

The chain links TRBV7-9 to TRBJ2-2; D is unclear. Per germline, CDR1 SEHNR and CDR2 FQNEAQ (reference sequence). The V and J ends lost 5 bases and 3 bases respectively, with 16 bases between them. The CDR3 covers 16 residues. The CDR3 spells CASSPMSPVHTGELFF. The CDR3 DNA follows: TGTGCCAGCAGCCCGATGAGCCCGGTTCACACCGGGGAGCTGTTTTTT.

Here the CDR3 reads CASSIGGNTEAFF. The CDR3, as DNA: TGTGCCAGCTCGATAGGCGGGAACACTGAAGCTTTCTTT. The chain carries TRBV9 and TRBJ1-1, with D unresolved. Germline CDR1 and CDR2: SGDLS and YYNGEE. CDR3 length equals 13 residues. V shed 7 bases and J shed 1 base, with 11 bases lying between them.

The CDR3 is CASSPSLGTVSYGYTF. The CDR3 DNA reads TGTGCCAGCAGCCCCTCTTTAGGGACAGTTTCCTATGGCTACACCTTC. The chain couples TRBV7-9 to TRBJ1-2; 7 bases are a match to TRBD1. J was trimmed by 4 bases and V by 5 bases; bases with no gene match: 13. CDR3 length equals 16 residues. The germline V gene encodes CDR1 SEHNR and CDR2 FQNEAQ (reference sequence).

The count of this clone is one. The V gene is TRBV5-1, the J gene TRBJ1-2; D is uncertain. The CDR3 length is 12 residues. Deletions cut 3 bases from V and 6 bases from J, with 9 bases between. Germline values: CDR1 SGHRS, CDR2 YFSETQ. The CDR3 sequence is CASSSERNGYTF. CDR3 in DNA: TGCGCCAGCAGCTCGGAGAGGAATGGCTACACCTTC.

The rearrangement links TRBV5-4 to TRBJ2-5, with 10 bases that match TRBD2. Germline CDR1 reads SGHNT; CDR2 reads YYREEE (reference sequence). The CDR3 length is 15 residues. V lost 1 base to trimming and J lost 7 bases; unmatched junction nucleotides: 7. The CDR3: CASSLRGLASGTQYF. CDR3 coding DNA: TGTGCCAGCAGCTTGAGGGGACTAGCGTCGGGGACCCAGTACTTC.

This clone was detected a few times. CDR3 residues: CASSTGGAGQPQHF. CDR3 bases: TGCGCCAGCAGTACAGGGGGCGCCGGTCAGCCCCAGCATTTT. The chain recombines TRBV4-1 with TRBJ1-5; 9 bases match TRBD1. Germline CDR1 MGHRA, CDR2 YSYEKL. V dropped 6 bases and J dropped 6; count of bases not matched to a gene: 6. The CDR3 runs to 14 residues.

This chain joins TRBV19 and TRBJ2-7, with 8 bases identical to TRBD1. V trimming: 4 bases; J trimming: 6 bases; junction bases outside the gene matches: 11. Germline lookup yields CDR1 LNHDA and CDR2 SQIVND (reference sequence). This CDR3 has 15 amino acids. The CDR3 loop reads CASSTTGTGSVEQYF. The CDR3 DNA follows: TGTGCCAGTAGTACGACCGGGACAGGAAGTGTCGAGCAGTACTTC.

This clone is a singleton in its sample. The chain employs TRBV10-3 and TRBJ1-1, with D maybe TRBD1 (5 bases). V dropped 6 bases and J dropped 4 bases, with 9 bases sitting between them. Germline assignment: CDR1 ENHRY and CDR2 SYGVKD. The CDR3 extends over 12 amino acids. The CDR3 DNA is TGTGCCATCAGGGAGGGGAGCACTGAAGCTTTCTTT. This gives the protein CAIREGSTEAFF.

This chain links TRBV27 with TRBJ1-4, with 7 bases that match TRBD1. The CDR3 is 14 residues long. The ends lost 4 bases at V and 5 bases at J; junction bases unmatched: 4. Germline lookup yields CDR1 MNHEY and CDR2 SMNVEV (reference sequence). The CDR3 sequence: CASSSGGGNEKLFF. Written as DNA, the CDR3 is TGTGCCAGCAGTTCAGGGGGGGGAAATGAAAAACTGTTTTTT.

The J gene is TRBJ2-7, the V gene TRBV18; 7 bases line up with TRBD1. The CDR3 covers 16 residues. Germline V gives CDR1 KGHSH, CDR2 LQKENI. V lost 0 bases to trimming and J lost 2 bases; unmatched junction nucleotides: 7. The DNA for the CDR3 is TGTGCCAGCTCACCACCGTTAACAGGGGCCCCCTACGAGCAGTACTTC. Its protein is CASSPPLTGAPYEQYF.

This sequence joins TRBV6-5 and TRBJ2-7; 7 positions agree with TRBD1. The V gene end was trimmed by 8 bases and the J gene end by 4 bases; junction bases not matched to a gene: 5. CDR1 MNHEY and CDR2 SVGAGI come from the germline V gene. CDR3 length: 12 residues. CDR3 DNA: TGTGCCAGCGGGAGACAGGGATACGAGCAGTACTTC. It yields the protein CASGRQGYEQYF.

The J gene is TRBJ1-5, the V gene TRBV19; possible D gene TRBD1, 6 bases. Germline V gives CDR1 LNHDA, CDR2 SQIVND (reference sequence). Trimming pared 5 bases from V and 0 bases from J, leaving 8 bases between. CDR3 length: 14 residues. DNA of the CDR3: TGTGCCAGTAGTCTGGACAGTAGCAATCAGCCCCAGCATTTT. Translation: CASSLDSSNQPQHF.

V and J are TRBV6-1 and TRBJ1-5, with D tentatively TRBD1 (5 bases). CDR1 and CDR2 from the germline V gene are MNHNS and SASEGT. V was shortened by 4 bases and J by 1 base, with 11 bases between the two germline ends. The length of the CDR3 is 15 residues. In DNA, the CDR3 is TGTGCCAGCAGTGTTCGCGGGGCGAGCAATCAGCCCCAGCATTTT. Amino acid sequence: CASSVRGASNQPQHF.

V usage is TRBV30 and J usage is TRBJ1-1; no reliable D call. Germline V gene lookup returns CDR1 GTSNPN and CDR2 SVGIG (reference sequence). The V end lost 0 bases, the J end lost 5 bases, and 10 bases lay between the germline ends. The CDR3 covers 13 residues. The CDR3 reads CAWSVNARTEAFF. CDR3 sequence (DNA): TGTGCCTGGAGTGTAAACGCTAGGACTGAAGCTTTCTTT.

The chain is built from TRBV6-4 and TRBJ1-5; 9 bases line up with TRBD1. Germline V lookup: CDR1 MRHNA, CDR2 SNTAGT. The CDR3 totals 16 residues. Germline trimming cut 2 bases from V and 0 bases from J; bases unmatched to any gene: 2. The CDR3 nucleotides are TGTGCCAGCAGTGACCCGGGACAGGGTAGCAATCAGCCCCAGCATTTT. Translated: CASSDPGQGSNQPQHF.

V and J are TRBV5-1 and TRBJ2-1; D uncertain. The ends were cut back, 4 bases at V and 1 base at J, with 12 bases in the middle. CDR1 and CDR2 from the germline V gene are SGHRS and YFSETQ. The CDR3 is made up of 15 amino acids. CDR3 loop: CASSGPMGSYNEQFF. In DNA, the CDR3 is TGCGCCAGCAGCGGCCCGATGGGATCCTACAATGAGCAGTTCTTC.

The chain is built from TRBV19 and TRBJ2-1, with 11 bases matching TRBD1. V lost 4 bases and J lost 3; bases outside the gene matches: 5. CDR3 length: 16 residues. CDR1 LNHDA and CDR2 SQIVND come from the germline V gene (reference sequence). The CDR3 sequence: CASSRRDRGYYNEQFF. In nucleotides, the CDR3 is TGTGCCAGTAGTAGGCGGGACAGGGGGTACTACAATGAGCAGTTCTTC.

The chain joins TRBV18 to TRBJ1-1, with TRBD1 identical over 7 bases. Germline assignment: CDR1 KGHSH and CDR2 LQKENI. Trimming took 4 bases from V and 0 from J; bases not matched to a gene: 2. The CDR3 spans 14 residues. The CDR3: CASSRDRMNTEAFF. CDR3 bases: TGTGCCAGCTCACGGGACAGAATGAACACTGAAGCTTTCTTT.

The chain joins TRBV10-1 to TRBJ2-2; D gene uncertain. CDR1 is WNHNN, CDR2 SYGVQD, per germline (reference sequence). The V and J ends lost 5 bases and 4 bases respectively, with 8 bases between them. CDR3 length equals 13 residues. This chain's CDR3 is CASSLSITGELFF. The CDR3 nucleotides are TGCGCCAGCAGTTTAAGCATCACCGGGGAGCTGTTTTTT.

The CDR3 is CASSRDTYGYTF. CDR3 DNA: TGTGCCAGCAGCCGGGACACCTATGGCTACACCTTC. The chain recombines TRBV28 with TRBJ1-2, with a tentative D call TRBD1 (6 bases). This CDR3 is 12 amino acids long. V dropped 6 bases and J dropped 4 bases, with 9 bases sitting between them. Germline lookup yields CDR1 MDHEN and CDR2 SYDVKM.